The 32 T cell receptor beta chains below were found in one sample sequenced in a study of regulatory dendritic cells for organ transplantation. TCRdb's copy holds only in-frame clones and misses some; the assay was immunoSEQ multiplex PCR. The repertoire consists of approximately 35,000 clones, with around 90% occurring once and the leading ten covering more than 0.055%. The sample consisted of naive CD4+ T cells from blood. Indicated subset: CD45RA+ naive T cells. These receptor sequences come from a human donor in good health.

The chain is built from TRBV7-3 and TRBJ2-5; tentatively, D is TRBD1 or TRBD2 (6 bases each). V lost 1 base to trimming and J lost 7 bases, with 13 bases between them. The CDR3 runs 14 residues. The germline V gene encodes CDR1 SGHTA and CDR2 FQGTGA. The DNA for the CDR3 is TGTGCCAGCAGCTTAAGTCCGGGGGCAGGGACCCAGTACTTC. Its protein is CASSLSPGAGTQYF.

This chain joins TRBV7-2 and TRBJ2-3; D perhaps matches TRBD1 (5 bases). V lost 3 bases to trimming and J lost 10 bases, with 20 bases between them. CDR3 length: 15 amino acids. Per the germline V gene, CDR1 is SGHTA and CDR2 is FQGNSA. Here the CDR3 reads CASSLTRARAPPQYF. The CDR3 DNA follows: TGTGCCAGCAGCTTGACCCGGGCCAGGGCGCCTCCGCAGTATTTT. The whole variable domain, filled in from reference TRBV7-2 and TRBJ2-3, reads GAGVSQSPSNKVTEKGKDVELRCDPISGHTALYWYRQSLGQGLEFLIYFQGNSAPDKSGLPSDRFSAERTGGSVSTLTIQRTQQEDSAVYLCASSLTRARAPPQYFGPGTRLTVL.

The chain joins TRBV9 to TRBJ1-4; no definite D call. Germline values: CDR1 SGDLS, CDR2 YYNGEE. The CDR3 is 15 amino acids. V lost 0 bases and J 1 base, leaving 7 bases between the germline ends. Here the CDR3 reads CASSVDPGTNEKLFF. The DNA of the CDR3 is TGTGCCAGCAGCGTAGATCCTGGAACTAATGAAAAACTGTTTTTT. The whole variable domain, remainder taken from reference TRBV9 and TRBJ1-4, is DSGVTQTPKHLITATGQRVTLRCSPRSGDLSVYWYQQSLDQGLQFLIQYYNGEERAKGNILERFSAQQFPDLHSELNLSSLELGDSALYFCASSVDPGTNEKLFFGSGTQLSVL.

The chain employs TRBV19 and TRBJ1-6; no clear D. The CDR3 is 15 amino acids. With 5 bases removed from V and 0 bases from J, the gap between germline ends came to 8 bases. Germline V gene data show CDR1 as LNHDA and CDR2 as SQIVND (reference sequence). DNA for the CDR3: TGTGCCAGTAGTGACCGGAGCTCCTATAATTCACCCCTCCACTTT. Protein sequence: CASSDRSSYNSPLHF. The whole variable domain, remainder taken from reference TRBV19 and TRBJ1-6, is DGGITQSPKYLFRKEGQNVTLSCEQNLNHDAMYWYRQDPGQGLRLIYYSQIVNDFQKGDIAEGYSVSREKKESFPLTVTSAQKNPTAFYLCASSDRSSYNSPLHFGNGTRLTVT.

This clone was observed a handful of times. The CDR3, as DNA: TGCGCCAGCAGCCAGGTGGACAGATCGCAAGCTTTCTTT. Translation: CASSQVDRSQAFF. The chain joins TRBV4-3 to TRBJ1-1; D perhaps matches TRBD1 (6 bases). The CDR3 loop spans 13 amino acids. Per germline, CDR1 LGHNA and CDR2 YSLEER. Trimming pared 3 bases from V and 9 bases from J, leaving 14 bases between.

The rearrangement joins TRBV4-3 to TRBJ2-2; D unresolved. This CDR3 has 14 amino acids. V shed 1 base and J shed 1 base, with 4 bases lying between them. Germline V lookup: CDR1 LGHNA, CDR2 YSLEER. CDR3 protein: CASSQVGNTGELFF. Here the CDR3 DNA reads TGCGCCAGCAGCCAAGTAGGGAACACCGGGGAGCTGTTTTTT.

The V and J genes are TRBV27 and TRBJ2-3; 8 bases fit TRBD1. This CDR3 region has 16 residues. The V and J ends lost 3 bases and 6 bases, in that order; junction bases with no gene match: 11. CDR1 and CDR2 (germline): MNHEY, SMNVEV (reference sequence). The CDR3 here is CASSFGAGGAYDTQYF. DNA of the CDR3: TGTGCCAGCAGTTTCGGCGCAGGGGGCGCGTATGATACGCAGTATTTT.

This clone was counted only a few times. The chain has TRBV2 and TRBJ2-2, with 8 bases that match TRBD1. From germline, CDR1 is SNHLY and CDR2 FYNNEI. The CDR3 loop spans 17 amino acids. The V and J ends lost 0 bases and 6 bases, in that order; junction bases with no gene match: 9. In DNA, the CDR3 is TGTGCCAGCAGTGAAGCGCTTGGGACAGGTTTACCCGGGGAGCTGTTTTTT. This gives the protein CASSEALGTGLPGELFF.

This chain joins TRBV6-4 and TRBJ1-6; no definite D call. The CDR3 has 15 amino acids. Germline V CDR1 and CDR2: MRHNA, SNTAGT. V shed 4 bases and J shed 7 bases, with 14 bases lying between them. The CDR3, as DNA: TGTGCCAGCAGTGCCGTCCGGGCCCCGAATTCACCCCTCCACTTT. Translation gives CASSAVRAPNSPLHF.

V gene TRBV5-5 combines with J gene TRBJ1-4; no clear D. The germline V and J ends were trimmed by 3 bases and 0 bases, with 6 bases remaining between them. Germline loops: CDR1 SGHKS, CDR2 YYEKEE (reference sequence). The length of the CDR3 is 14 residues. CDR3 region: CASSWSATNEKLFF. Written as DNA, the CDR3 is TGTGCCAGCAGCTGGTCTGCAACTAATGAAAAACTGTTTTTT. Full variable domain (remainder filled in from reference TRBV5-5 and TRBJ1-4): DAGVTQSPTHLIKTRGQQVTLRCSPISGHKSVSWYQQVLGQGPQFIFQYYEKEERGRGNFPDRFSARQFPNYSSELNVNALLLGDSALYLCASSWSATNEKLFFGSGTQLSVL.

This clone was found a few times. The CDR3 protein is CASSPWVRAPYNEQFF. The CDR3 coding sequence is TGTGCCAGCAGCCCTTGGGTACGTGCCCCCTACAATGAGCAGTTCTTC. The chain links TRBV7-9 to TRBJ2-1; the D is unclear. V was cut by 5 bases and J by 2 bases, with 16 bases left in between. The germline V gene has CDR1 SEHNR and CDR2 FQNEAQ (reference sequence). The CDR3 is 16 amino acids.

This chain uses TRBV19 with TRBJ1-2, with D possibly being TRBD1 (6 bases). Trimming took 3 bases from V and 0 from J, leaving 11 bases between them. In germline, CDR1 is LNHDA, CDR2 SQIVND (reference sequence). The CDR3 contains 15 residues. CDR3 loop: CASSISGQSNYGYTF. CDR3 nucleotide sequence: TGTGCCAGTAGTATTTCTGGACAGTCTAACTATGGCTACACCTTC.

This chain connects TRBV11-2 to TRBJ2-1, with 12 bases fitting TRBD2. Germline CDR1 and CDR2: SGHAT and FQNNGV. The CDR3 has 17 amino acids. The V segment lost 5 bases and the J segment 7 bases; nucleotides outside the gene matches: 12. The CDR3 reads CASSVLAGGHNYNEQFF. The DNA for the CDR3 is TGTGCCAGCAGCGTACTAGCGGGGGGCCATAACTATAATGAGCAGTTCTTC.

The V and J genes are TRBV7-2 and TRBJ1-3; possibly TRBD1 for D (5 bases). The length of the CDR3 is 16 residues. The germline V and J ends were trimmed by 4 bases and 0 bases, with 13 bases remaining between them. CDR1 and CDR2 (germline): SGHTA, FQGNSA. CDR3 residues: CASSYQSGSSGNTIYF. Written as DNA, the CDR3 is TGTGCCAGCAGCTACCAATCAGGGAGCTCTGGAAACACCATATATTTT. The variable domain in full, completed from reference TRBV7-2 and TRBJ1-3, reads GAGVSQSPSNKVTEKGKDVELRCDPISGHTALYWYRQSLGQGLEFLIYFQGNSAPDKSGLPSDRFSAERTGGSVSTLTIQRTQQEDSAVYLCASSYQSGSSGNTIYFGEGSWLTVV.

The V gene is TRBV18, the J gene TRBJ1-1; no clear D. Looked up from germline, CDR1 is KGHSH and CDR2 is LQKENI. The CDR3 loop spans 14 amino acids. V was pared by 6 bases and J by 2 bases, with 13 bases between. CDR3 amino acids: CASSRQPVNTEAFF. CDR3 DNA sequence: TGTGCCAGCTCCCGCCAGCCGGTTAACACTGAAGCTTTCTTT. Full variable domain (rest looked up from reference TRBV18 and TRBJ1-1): NAGVMQNPRHLVRRRGQEARLRCSPMKGHSHVYWYRQLPEEGLKFMVYLQKENIIDESGMPKERFSAEFPKEGPSILRIQQVVRGDSAAYFCASSRQPVNTEAFFGQGTRLTVV.

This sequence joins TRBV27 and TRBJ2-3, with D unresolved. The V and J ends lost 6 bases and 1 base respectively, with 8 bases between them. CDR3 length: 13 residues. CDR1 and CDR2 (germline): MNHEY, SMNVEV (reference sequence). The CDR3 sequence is CASRPAGTDTQYF. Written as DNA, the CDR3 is TGTGCCAGCAGGCCAGCAGGCACAGATACGCAGTATTTT.

The CDR3 sequence is CASSPGLRIIYNEQFF. The CDR3 DNA reads as TGTGCCAGTAGTCCGGGACTCCGAATAATCTACAATGAGCAGTTCTTC. The chain links TRBV19 to TRBJ2-1; D possibly corresponds to TRBD2 (6 bases). The CDR3 covers 16 residues. Between the trimmed V and J ends, which lost 5 bases and 3 bases, there was a span of 17 bases. Germline assignment: CDR1 LNHDA and CDR2 SQIVND (reference sequence).

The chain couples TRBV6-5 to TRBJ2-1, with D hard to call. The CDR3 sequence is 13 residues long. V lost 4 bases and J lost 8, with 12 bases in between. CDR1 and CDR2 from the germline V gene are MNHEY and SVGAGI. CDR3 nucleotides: TGTGCCAGCAGTTCGCGGTTGCCGGATGAGCAGTTCTTC. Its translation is CASSSRLPDEQFF.

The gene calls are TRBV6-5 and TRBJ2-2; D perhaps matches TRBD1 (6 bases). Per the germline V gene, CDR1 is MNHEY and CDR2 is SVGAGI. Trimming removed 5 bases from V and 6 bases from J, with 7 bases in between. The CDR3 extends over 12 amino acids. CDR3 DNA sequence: TGTGCCAGCAGTCGGACAGCCGGGGAGCTGTTTTTT. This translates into CASSRTAGELFF.

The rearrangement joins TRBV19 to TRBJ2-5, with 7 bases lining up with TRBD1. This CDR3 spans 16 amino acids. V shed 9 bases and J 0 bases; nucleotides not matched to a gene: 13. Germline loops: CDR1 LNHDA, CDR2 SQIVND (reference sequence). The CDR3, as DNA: TGTGCCAGCAGCAAACTCGGGACAGCCGACCAAGAGACCCAGTACTTC. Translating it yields CASSKLGTADQETQYF.

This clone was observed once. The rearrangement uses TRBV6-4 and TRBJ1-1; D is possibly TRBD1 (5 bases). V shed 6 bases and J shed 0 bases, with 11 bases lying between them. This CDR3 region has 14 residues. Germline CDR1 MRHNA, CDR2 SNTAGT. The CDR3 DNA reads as TGTGCCAGCAGGCCGGACACTCTGAACACTGAAGCTTTCTTT. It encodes CASRPDTLNTEAFF.

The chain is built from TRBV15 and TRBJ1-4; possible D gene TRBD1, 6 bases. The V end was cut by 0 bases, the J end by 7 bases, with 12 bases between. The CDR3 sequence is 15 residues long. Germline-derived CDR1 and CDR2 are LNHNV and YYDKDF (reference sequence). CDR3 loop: CATSRDPTGGEKLFF. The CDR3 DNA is TGTGCCACCAGCAGAGACCCGACAGGAGGTGAAAAACTGTTTTTT.

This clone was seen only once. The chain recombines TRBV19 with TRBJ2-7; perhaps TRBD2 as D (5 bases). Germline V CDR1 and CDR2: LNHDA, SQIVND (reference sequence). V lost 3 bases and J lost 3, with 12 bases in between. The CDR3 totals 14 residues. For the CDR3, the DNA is TGTGCCAGTAGTATCGAGGGCGTCCACTACGAGCAGTACTTC. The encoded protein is CASSIEGVHYEQYF.

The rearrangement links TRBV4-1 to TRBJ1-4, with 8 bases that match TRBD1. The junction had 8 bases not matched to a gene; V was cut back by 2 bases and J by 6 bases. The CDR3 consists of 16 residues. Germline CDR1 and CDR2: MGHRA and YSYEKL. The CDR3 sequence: CASSQFGRGPYEKLFF. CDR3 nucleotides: TGCGCCAGCAGCCAATTCGGCAGGGGGCCATATGAAAAACTGTTTTTT.

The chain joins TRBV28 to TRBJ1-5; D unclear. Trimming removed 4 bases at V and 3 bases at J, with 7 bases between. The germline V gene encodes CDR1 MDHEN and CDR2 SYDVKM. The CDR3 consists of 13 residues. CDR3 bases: TGTGCCAGCAGTTCGCCTCCCAATCAGCCCCAGCATTTT. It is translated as CASSSPPNQPQHF.

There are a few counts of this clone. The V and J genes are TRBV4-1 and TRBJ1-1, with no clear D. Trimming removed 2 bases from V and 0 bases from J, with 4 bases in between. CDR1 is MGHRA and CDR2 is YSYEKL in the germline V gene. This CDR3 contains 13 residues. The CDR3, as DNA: TGCGCCAGCAGCCAACCTATGAACACTGAAGCTTTCTTT. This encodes CASSQPMNTEAFF.

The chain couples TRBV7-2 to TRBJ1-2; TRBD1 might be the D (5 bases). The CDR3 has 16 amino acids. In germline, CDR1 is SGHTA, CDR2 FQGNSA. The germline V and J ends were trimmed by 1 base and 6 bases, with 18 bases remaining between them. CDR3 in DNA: TGTGCCAGCAGCTTAGAGGTTATGAGGGACCCCAATGGCTACACCTTC. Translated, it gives CASSLEVMRDPNGYTF.

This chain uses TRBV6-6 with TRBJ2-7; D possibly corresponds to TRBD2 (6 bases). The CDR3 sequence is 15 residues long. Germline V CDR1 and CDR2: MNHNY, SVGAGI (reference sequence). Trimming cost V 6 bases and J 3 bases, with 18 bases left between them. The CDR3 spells CASSTVGRGYYEQYF. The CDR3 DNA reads TGTGCCAGCAGCACAGTGGGGCGGGGATACTACGAGCAGTACTTC.

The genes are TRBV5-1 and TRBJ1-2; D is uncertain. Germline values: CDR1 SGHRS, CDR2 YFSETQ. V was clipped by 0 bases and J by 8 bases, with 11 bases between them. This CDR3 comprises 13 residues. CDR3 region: CASSLGSSRGYTF. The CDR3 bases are TGCGCCAGCAGCTTGGGCAGTAGCCGGGGCTACACCTTC.

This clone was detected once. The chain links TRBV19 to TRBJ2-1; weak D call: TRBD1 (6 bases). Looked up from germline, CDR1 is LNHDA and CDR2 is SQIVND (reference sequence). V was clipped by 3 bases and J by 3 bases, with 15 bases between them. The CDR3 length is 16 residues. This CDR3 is CASSIHTGTLYNEQFF. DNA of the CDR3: TGTGCCAGTAGTATCCATACGGGGACACTCTACAATGAGCAGTTCTTC.

CDR3 amino acids: CASSPPPSFYEQYF. The CDR3 DNA is TGTGCCAGCAGCCCCCCCCCGTCTTTCTACGAGCAGTACTTC. V usage is TRBV7-2 and J usage is TRBJ2-7, with D unresolved. Trimming removed 5 bases at V and 3 bases at J, with 14 bases between. Germline V gene lookup returns CDR1 SGHTA and CDR2 FQGNSA. This CDR3 comprises 14 residues.

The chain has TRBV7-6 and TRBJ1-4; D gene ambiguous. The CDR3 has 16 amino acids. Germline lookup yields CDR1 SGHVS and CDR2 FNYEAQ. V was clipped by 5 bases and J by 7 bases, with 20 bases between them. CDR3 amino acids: CASSPNIRGRGEKLFF. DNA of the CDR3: TGTGCCAGCAGCCCCAATATTCGGGGTCGGGGTGAAAAACTGTTTTTT.